This T cell receptor beta chain emerged from a study of T cell responses to AZD1222 COVID-19 vaccine. Assay used: immunoSEQ multiplex PCR; TCRdb lists only in-frame clones, some missing. The sample has approximately 120,000 clones; around 90% are singletons. The V gene end was trimmed by 1 base and the J gene end by 4 bases; junction bases not matched to a gene: 3. The CDR3 extends over 15 amino acids. Germline assignment: CDR1 SGHNT and CDR2 YENEEA. Pooled samples include second doses given at about 4 or 12 weeks. Study outcomes and limitations: Repertoires were obtained solely post-peak T cell response. The donor cohort was predominantly white British with a female majority, and clonal diversity may have been underestimated. As reported, nearly half of all spike-specific TCRs target variant regions that are unmutated.

A note on this clone: Its antigen is still unknown.

The clonotype originates from an adult who received the AZD1222 COVID-19 vaccine. Sample: peripheral blood, taken 28 days after the second AZD1222 dose. The chain has TRBV11-3 and TRBJ2-3; 9 nucleotides match TRBD2. The CDR3 loop is CASSLGGGAPDTQYF. In nucleotides, the CDR3 is TGTGCCAGCAGCTTAGGCGGGGGGGCCCCAGATACGCAGTATTTT.